The rows below give T cell receptor beta chains drawn from one sample of a study of cytomegalovirus exposure and HLA in healthy donors. The protocol was immunoSEQ multiplex PCR, while the TCRdb copy is restricted to in-frame clones and leaves out a portion. The sample lists about 130,000 clones; roughly 90% were seen once. The sample was PBMCs. These receptor sequences come from a woman between 18 and 29 years old in good health and CMV-seronegative. The CDR3 runs from the conserved cysteine through the conserved F or W. The D gene is left open where the match is weak. Not all rows give a size; the values are once, few, many and, for expanded clones, a class.

CDR3aa: CSVEWTGGYEQYF
CDR3nt: TGCAGCGTTGAGTGGACAGGGGGCTACGAGCAGTACTTC
len: 13
v_gene: TRBV29-1
abundance: once
j_gene: TRBJ2-7
d_gene: TRBD1

CDR3aa: CASNNQGANQPQHF
CDR3nt: TGTGCCAGCAATAATCAGGGGGCGAATCAGCCCCAGCATTTT
len: 14
v_gene: TRBV18
abundance: -
j_gene: TRBJ1-5
d_gene: TRBD1

CDR3aa: CASSPMLAENSYEQYF
CDR3nt: TGTGCCAGCAGCCCGATGCTAGCGGAGAATTCCTACGAGCAGTACTTC
len: 16
v_gene: TRBV14
abundance: -
j_gene: TRBJ2-7
d_gene: TRBD2

CDR3aa: CASSTGTAQETQYF
CDR3nt: TGTGCCAGCAGTACCGGGACAGCTCAAGAGACCCAGTACTTC
len: 14
v_gene: TRBV28
abundance: -
j_gene: TRBJ2-5
d_gene: TRBD1

CDR3aa: CASSLGETQYF
CDR3nt: TGTGCCAGCAGTTTGGGCGAGACCCAGTACTTC
len: 11
v_gene: TRBV28
abundance: -
j_gene: TRBJ2-5
d_gene: -

CDR3aa: CASSYQGASTEAFF
CDR3nt: TGTGCCAGCAGTTATCAGGGGGCGAGCACTGAAGCTTTCTTT
len: 14
v_gene: TRBV6-5
abundance: -
j_gene: TRBJ1-1
d_gene: TRBD1

CDR3aa: CASSTGTSYGYTF
CDR3nt: TGTGCCAGCAGTACAGGGACCTCCTATGGCTACACCTTC
len: 13
v_gene: TRBV6-6
abundance: -
j_gene: TRBJ1-2
d_gene: -

CDR3aa: CASSPQKWGLAYTGELFF
CDR3nt: TGTGCCAGCAGCCCGCAAAAGTGGGGACTAGCCTACACCGGGGAGCTGTTTTTT
len: 18
v_gene: TRBV11-3
abundance: -
j_gene: TRBJ2-2
d_gene: TRBD2

CDR3aa: CASSAPGQILEDTQYF
CDR3nt: TGTGCCAGCAGCGCGCCGGGACAGATCTTAGAGGATACGCAGTATTTT
len: 16
v_gene: TRBV28
abundance: -
j_gene: TRBJ2-3
d_gene: TRBD1

CDR3aa: CASSERGQASNQPQHF
CDR3nt: TGTGCCAGCAGTGAAAGGGGACAGGCCAGCAATCAGCCCCAGCATTTT
len: 16
v_gene: TRBV6-1
abundance: once
j_gene: TRBJ1-5
d_gene: TRBD1

CDR3aa: CASSRGTGELFF
CDR3nt: TGTGCCAGCAGCAGGGGGACCGGGGAGCTGTTTTTT
len: 12
v_gene: TRBV6-6
abundance: -
j_gene: TRBJ2-2
d_gene: TRBD1

CDR3aa: CASMAPRTDTQYF
CDR3nt: TGTGCCAGTATGGCCCCCCGCACAGATACGCAGTATTTT
len: 13
v_gene: TRBV19
abundance: -
j_gene: TRBJ2-3
d_gene: -

CDR3aa: CASSITGDNEQFF
CDR3nt: TGTGCCAGCAGTATAACGGGAGACAATGAGCAGTTCTTC
len: 13
v_gene: TRBV27
abundance: few
j_gene: TRBJ2-1
d_gene: -

CDR3aa: CASSGTDDNEQFF
CDR3nt: TGTGCCAGCAGTGGTACAGATGACAATGAGCAGTTCTTC
len: 13
v_gene: TRBV2
abundance: once
j_gene: TRBJ2-1
d_gene: -

CDR3aa: CASSGGIAGTYEQYF
CDR3nt: TGTGCCAGCAGTGGGGGGATAGCGGGCACCTACGAGCAGTACTTC
len: 15
v_gene: TRBV6-1
abundance: -
j_gene: TRBJ2-7
d_gene: TRBD2

CDR3aa: CASSLGSGEQYF
CDR3nt: TGTGCCAGCAGCTTAGGGTCCGGGGAGCAGTACTTC
len: 12
v_gene: TRBV11-3
abundance: -
j_gene: TRBJ2-7
d_gene: -

CDR3aa: CASSLAGSSNQPQHF
CDR3nt: TGTGCCAGCAGTTTAGCAGGGTCGAGCAATCAGCCCCAGCATTTT
len: 15
v_gene: TRBV27
abundance: -
j_gene: TRBJ1-5
d_gene: -

CDR3aa: CASSLPQDFEAFF
CDR3nt: TGTGCCAGCAGCTTGCCACAGGATTTCGAAGCTTTCTTT
len: 13
v_gene: TRBV5-6
abundance: -
j_gene: TRBJ1-1
d_gene: -

CDR3aa: CASRSGLGNEQFF
CDR3nt: TGTGCCAGCAGAAGCGGATTGGGGAATGAGCAGTTCTTC
len: 13
v_gene: TRBV6-5
abundance: -
j_gene: TRBJ2-1
d_gene: -

CDR3aa: CASSREKADTQYF
CDR3nt: TGTGCCAGCAGTCGGGAGAAGGCAGATACGCAGTATTTT
len: 13
v_gene: TRBV2
abundance: -
j_gene: TRBJ2-3
d_gene: -

CDR3aa: CASSLVLAPAGGNYGYTF
CDR3nt: TGTGCCAGCAGCTTAGTTCTGGCGCCTGCGGGAGGCAACTATGGCTACACCTTC
len: 18
v_gene: TRBV11-2
abundance: -
j_gene: TRBJ1-2
d_gene: -